These T cell receptor beta chains were read from a single sample in a study of T cell repertoires in cytomegalovirus infection. These receptors have no known antigen. Each CDR3 protein gets one entry after TCRdb re-called the reads with MiXCR. The data hold roughly 800,000 distinct CDR3 sequences, with 25% to 30% observed a single time. The sample consisted of cultured CD8+ T cells from PBMCs, taken from culture after CMV antigen stimulation. The source is a human donor in good health (CMV status not recorded). Some clones in this sample may be carry-over from other donors' samples. Each CDR3 is given with its conserved first and last residue. Each record gives: clone size, V gene, J gene, D gene, CDR3 DNA, CDR3 protein. The D gene is left open where the match is weak. Size is stated for part of the rows, as once, few or many counts, or as a class when the clone is expanded.

clone_size: .; v_call: TRBV6-2/TRBV6-3; j_call: TRBJ2-3; d_call: TRBD1; cdr3_nt: TGTGCCAGCAGTTACTCGCCGGGACAGGGTCCAGATACGCAGTATTTT; cdr3_aa: CASSYSPGQGPDTQYF
clone_size: few; v_call: TRBV11-3; j_call: TRBJ2-1; d_call: TRBD1; cdr3_nt: TGTGCCAGCAGCTTAGATGAGGGGGCTCAGAATGAGCAGTTCTTC; cdr3_aa: CASSLDEGAQNEQFF
clone_size: few; v_call: TRBV19; j_call: TRBJ2-5; d_call: TRBD1; cdr3_nt: TGTGCCAGTGGGGACAGCCAAGAGACCCAGTACTTC; cdr3_aa: CASGDSQETQYF
clone_size: .; v_call: TRBV6-8; j_call: TRBJ2-7; d_call: .; cdr3_nt: TGTGCCAGCAGCCGTAGACTATCCTACGAGCAGTACTTC; cdr3_aa: CASSRRLSYEQYF
clone_size: .; v_call: TRBV14; j_call: TRBJ2-3; d_call: TRBD2; cdr3_nt: TGTGTCAGCAGCCAGGGGAGACTAGCGGGGGATTACTTGGATACGCAGTATTTT; cdr3_aa: CVSSQGRLAGDYLDTQYF
clone_size: .; v_call: TRBV5-1; j_call: TRBJ2-7; d_call: .; cdr3_nt: TGCGCCAGCAACCCGTCGTGGGGGAGCTCCTACGAGCAGTACTTC; cdr3_aa: CASNPSWGSSYEQYF
clone_size: many; v_call: TRBV7-2; j_call: TRBJ2-3; d_call: .; cdr3_nt: TGTGCCAGCAGCTTAGGCGGATTTCTCGCGGATACGCAGTATTTT; cdr3_aa: CASSLGGFLADTQYF
clone_size: .; v_call: TRBV23-1; j_call: TRBJ2-5; d_call: .; cdr3_nt: TGCGCCAGCAGTCACCCACGGGACACAAGAACCCAAGAGACCCAGTACTTC; cdr3_aa: CASSHPRDTRTQETQYF
clone_size: .; v_call: TRBV20-1; j_call: TRBJ1-5; d_call: TRBD1; cdr3_nt: TGCAGTGCTCACCGCCTCGACAGGGTCAATCAGCCCCAGCATTTT; cdr3_aa: CSAHRLDRVNQPQHF
clone_size: .; v_call: TRBV27; j_call: TRBJ1-2; d_call: .; cdr3_nt: TGTGCCAGCAGTTTATTGGATCCCGCCTATGGCTACACCTTC; cdr3_aa: CASSLLDPAYGYTF
clone_size: .; v_call: TRBV5-5; j_call: TRBJ1-6; d_call: TRBD1; cdr3_nt: TGTGCCAGCACCGAACAGGGGGAACCTAATTCACCCCTCCACTTT; cdr3_aa: CASTEQGEPNSPLHF
clone_size: .; v_call: TRBV7-9; j_call: TRBJ1-2; d_call: .; cdr3_nt: TGTGCCAGCTTCGGGACGGAGTATGGCTACACCTTC; cdr3_aa: CASFGTEYGYTF
clone_size: .; v_call: TRBV15; j_call: TRBJ2-3; d_call: .; cdr3_nt: TGTGCCACCGCTCCCCTTTTAGGGCCTAGCACAGATACGCAGTATTTT; cdr3_aa: CATAPLLGPSTDTQYF
clone_size: few; v_call: TRBV20-1; j_call: TRBJ1-2; d_call: .; cdr3_nt: TGCAGTGCTGGAGGTCGGGAAACTAACTATGGCTACACCTTC; cdr3_aa: CSAGGRETNYGYTF
clone_size: .; v_call: TRBV11-2; j_call: TRBJ2-1; d_call: .; cdr3_nt: TGTGCCAGCAGCGGGACAAGATACAATGAGCAGTTCTTC; cdr3_aa: CASSGTRYNEQFF
clone_size: many; v_call: TRBV12-3/TRBV12-4; j_call: TRBJ1-1; d_call: .; cdr3_nt: TGTGCCAGCAGCACCCCGAACACTGAAGCTTTCTTT; cdr3_aa: CASSTPNTEAFF
clone_size: few; v_call: TRBV7-9; j_call: TRBJ2-3; d_call: .; cdr3_nt: TGTGCCAGCAGCTTAGGCTTCCAAGCAGATACGCAGTATTTT; cdr3_aa: CASSLGFQADTQYF
clone_size: few; v_call: TRBV2; j_call: TRBJ1-2; d_call: .; cdr3_nt: TGTGCCACCTTTGAAGGGCCCCGAGGTGGCTACACCTTC; cdr3_aa: CATFEGPRGGYTF
clone_size: few; v_call: TRBV5-4; j_call: TRBJ1-2; d_call: .; cdr3_nt: TGTGCCAGCAGCTTGGAGACAGATACTAACTATGGCTACACCTTC; cdr3_aa: CASSLETDTNYGYTF
clone_size: few; v_call: TRBV10-3; j_call: TRBJ1-3; d_call: .; cdr3_nt: TGTGCCATCAGTGAGTCGGTAGGGGGCTCTGGAAACACCATATATTTT; cdr3_aa: CAISESVGGSGNTIYF
clone_size: once; v_call: TRBV2; j_call: TRBJ1-1; d_call: .; cdr3_nt: TGTGCCAGCAACGAGTGGGGGTTCGGCACTGAAGCTTTCTTT; cdr3_aa: CASNEWGFGTEAFF
clone_size: few; v_call: TRBV11-2; j_call: TRBJ1-2; d_call: TRBD1; cdr3_nt: TGTGCCAGCAGCCCCAGGACAGGGCGCTACGTCTACGGCTACACCTTC; cdr3_aa: CASSPRTGRYVYGYTF
clone_size: .; v_call: TRBV7-8; j_call: TRBJ1-4; d_call: TRBD1; cdr3_nt: TGTGCCAGCAGCACAGACAGGGGCTATGAAAAACTGTTTTTT; cdr3_aa: CASSTDRGYEKLFF
clone_size: .; v_call: TRBV5-5; j_call: TRBJ2-3; d_call: TRBD1; cdr3_nt: TGTGCCAGCAGTAAGGACAGGGAATACACAGATACGCAGTATTTT; cdr3_aa: CASSKDREYTDTQYF
clone_size: once; v_call: TRBV20-1; j_call: TRBJ2-6; d_call: TRBD1; cdr3_nt: TGCAGTGCTAGAGAAACAGGGGGCCACCTCTCTGGGGCCAACGTCCTGACTTTC; cdr3_aa: CSARETGGHLSGANVLTF
clone_size: .; v_call: TRBV14; j_call: TRBJ2-5; d_call: TRBD1; cdr3_nt: TGTGCCAGCAGGTACAGGGGTCAAGAGACCCAGTACTTC; cdr3_aa: CASRYRGQETQYF
clone_size: .; v_call: TRBV19; j_call: TRBJ1-4; d_call: TRBD1; cdr3_nt: TGTGCCAGTAGTGAGGGACAGACTGTCGTTTGGAGGCTGTTTTTT; cdr3_aa: CASSEGQTVVWRLFF
clone_size: few; v_call: TRBV27; j_call: TRBJ2-2; d_call: .; cdr3_nt: TGTCCCGTCAACCCGGGGCCGTTACGGGGCGGGGAGCTGTTTTTT; cdr3_aa: CPVNPGPLRGGELFF
clone_size: .; v_call: TRBV7-2; j_call: TRBJ2-1; d_call: TRBD2; cdr3_nt: TGTGCCAGCAGCCTCCGACTAGCGGGGGGGCTACGTGAGCAGTTCTTC; cdr3_aa: CASSLRLAGGLREQFF
clone_size: many; v_call: TRBV19; j_call: TRBJ1-3; d_call: .; cdr3_nt: TGTGCCAGTCGGAAGGATGGGTCAGGGGCCTCTGGAAACACCATATATTTT; cdr3_aa: CASRKDGSGASGNTIYF
clone_size: .; v_call: TRBV6-5; j_call: TRBJ2-1; d_call: .; cdr3_nt: TGTGCCAGCAGTCAAGGGGCCTCCTACAATGAGCAGTTCTTC; cdr3_aa: CASSQGASYNEQFF